This TCR beta chain was documented in a study of cytomegalovirus exposure and HLA in healthy donors (dated by TCRdb to 2017 to 2019). Looking at the study overall: An earlier analysis of around 600 of the donors reported more than 250 Gb of sequence data and some 100 million unique TCR beta sequences from 150 million to 200 million T cells. About 310 gigabases of sequencing data and tens of millions of unique TCR sequences were included in an early release covering 550 to 800 HLA-typed donors. Of the roughly 400 genotyped donors, roughly 80% fell in the genetic ancestry cluster associated with self-reported Caucasian donors. The aim of the study was to test whether cataloging public T cell receptors could identify signatures of past pathogen exposure. The T cell repertoires of around 670 subjects were profiled by immunosequencing and related to cytomegalovirus serostatus. In addition to the first cohort of 666 subjects, a separate validation cohort of about 120 different subjects was used. The study combined high-throughput TCR immunosequencing, statistical association of individual TCRs with disease status, and machine learning to predict cytomegalovirus infection status. In a later analysis, previously published TCR beta repertoires from more than 500 donors were re-analyzed and high-resolution HLA genotyping was added so that TCR occurrence patterns could be studied. Rather than drawing on any new phenotypic data, the later analysis identified candidate immune exposures from TCR beta sequences and the way those sequences occurred across donors. To decide whether each TCR beta V gene segment behaved as functional or pseudogenic, an earlier analysis of approximately 620 of the donors relied on high-throughput TCR beta sequencing. Donor age, sex, ethnicity and CMV serostatus were collected together with the repertoire data. A later genetic analysis took genome-wide SNP genotypes for about 55% of the 666 donors and used that subset as a discovery cohort. Every discovery cohort repertoire had been produced on one sequencing platform. Class I and class II HLA loci were covered by the typing at four-digit resolution. The number of donors typed differed by locus, with about 629-630 for A, B, C, DRB1 and DQB1, roughly 520 for DQA1, 600 to 610 for DPA1, and under 490 for DPB1. Several DR-DQ haplotypes were handled as single units for association and clustering, since linkage in the cohort was strong. Among around 400 genotyped donors of the cohort, an average of approximately 250,000 unique TCR beta nucleotide sequences were sequenced per donor, roughly 20% of them non-productive. Overall study results and their limits: CMV serostatus was the only immune exposure information available for the cohort. Sequencing depth was assumed to be roughly uniform across donors in the presence/absence analyses, though that assumption may not hold. The authors suggested that the approach could potentially be extended to other disease states and immunological phenotypes. In both the original and validation cohorts, the classifier was reported to diagnose cytomegalovirus status with high specificity and sensitivity. In a later analysis, several top co-occurrence clusters were reported to appear linked to parvovirus B19, influenza, CMV and Epstein-Barr virus. In this cohort, only TCR beta chains were sequenced, and detectable features were limited by the absence of alpha or paired-chain data. Broadly in line with IMGT annotations, most TCR beta V segments showed up in productive rearrangements about 87% or about 30% of the time in an earlier analysis of approximately 600 of the donors. In the study, roughly 160 TCR beta chains were listed as associated with cytomegalovirus. While some public TCRs were present in many individuals, most TCR sequences turned up only very rarely across donors. Because HLA typing was missing for some donors at each locus, association tests included only the typed subset. A further reported finding was that TCR beta sequences accurately predicted the HLA-A and HLA-B alleles for most subjects in the first cohort. A later analysis found that HLA-associated TCR beta chains were more clonally expanded and had lower generation probabilities than equally common non-associated chains. Linkage disequilibrium might explain the correlated functional status among segregating V segments, but an unknown experimental factor could not be ruled out. A later analysis found that most CMV-associated TCR beta chains appeared HLA-restricted, with HLA associations seemingly driven largely by CMV exposure. A group of highly shared sequence variants was considered likely to be a technical artifact of the sequencing pipeline. Strong co-occurrence of HLA alleles, especially DR and DQ, made assigning TCR associations to individual alleles difficult. In vitro tests confirmed that a few of the cytomegalovirus-associated TCR beta chains recognize cytomegalovirus antigens. In a later genetic analysis, fewer N-insertions in productive TCRs were reported among donors in an Asian-associated ancestry cluster than the 666-donor mean. Because the 87-base-pair reads could not distinguish some IMGT-functional V segments, including TRBV6-2 and TRBV6-3, those segments were excluded. Because counts were too low, about 15 rarely observed V segments, including chromosome 9 orphons, were left out of the earlier analysis of a few hundred of the donors. In a later analysis, TCR association rates were found to vary across HLA loci, with the most associated TCRs seen for DRB1 alleles and the fewest for HLA-C alleles. In a later genetic analysis, a missense DCLRE1C variant was associated with V-gene and J-gene trimming of TCR beta chains, and the association was replicated in an independent cohort. In a later analysis, over 15,000 TCR beta sequences were associated with specific HLA alleles at a false discovery rate of 0.05.

The cohort comprised some 730 healthy bone marrow donors. At the time of sampling, all cohort members were nominally healthy, though unrecorded immune exposures were likely present. The donor tested CMV seronegative and was one of the 352 seronegative cohort members. Every donor gave a peripheral blood sample, and the peripheral blood mononuclear cells from that sample were used for TCR beta sequencing. The Qiagen DNeasy Blood Extraction Kit was used to extract genomic DNA from the blood cell samples. Points on this clone: Its antigen remains undetermined.

The library was made by the immunoSEQ multiplex PCR assay. For the multiplex PCR, a mixture combining 60 forward primers for TCR Vbeta segments and 13 reverse primers for TCR Jbeta segments was used. A multiplex PCR assay on genomic DNA amplified the CDR3 region of rearranged TCR beta genes. The Illumina HiSeq System was used to sequence the amplified TCR beta libraries as 87-base-pair reads. Turning to the authors' computational methods: A later analysis counted about 82 million unique TCR beta chains across the 690 or so repertoires, and some 11 million of these chains were shared by at least two donors. Raw reads were error-corrected and collapsed into unique sequences with a nearest-neighbor algorithm that merged closely related sequences to remove PCR and sequencing errors. Alignment of CDR3 sequences to IMGT reference sequences was used to assign V, D and J gene segments. For a sequence to be retained, a match of at least six nucleotides was required to both a V gene segment and a J gene segment. A rearrangement was called productive if the CDR3 had no stop codons and remained in frame with V and J, and every other rearrangement was called non-productive. Following IMGT convention, CDR3 was defined as the stretch from the second conserved V-encoded cysteine to the conserved J-encoded phenylalanine. The earlier analysis of 450 to 750 of the donors excluded any sequence lacking an unambiguous match to a single V gene segment. An earlier analysis of 500 to 700 of the donors classified V segments as functional when productive rearrangements were above 56.7% and as segregating when the standard deviation between donors was above 5%. A statistical classification framework was developed to diagnose cytomegalovirus status using the catalog of TCR beta chain sequences. In a later analysis, V and J genes were assigned by comparing TCR nucleotide sequences against IMGT/GENE-DB human TR gene sequences. The TCRdist pipeline was used in a later analysis to assign CDR3 sequences and most-parsimonious VDJ recombination scenarios. In a later analysis, each TCR beta chain was defined by its CDR3 amino acid sequence together with its V-gene family, and reads lacking a unique V-gene family were excluded. A later analysis removed 592 highly shared, low-generation-probability nucleotide sequences to deal with suspected cross-contamination and a sequencing artifact. In a later analysis, a clonal expansion index for each public chain was calculated from normalized within-repertoire ranks of inferred template counts. A later analysis computed generation probabilities with a VDJ recombination model fitted to out-of-frame rearrangements, and checked the results against IGoR. In a later analysis, hypergeometric tests were used to score TCR-TCR, TCR-HLA and TCR-CMV co-occurrence, with a repertoire-size bias correction applied to TCR pairs. False discovery rates were estimated in a later analysis by permuting HLA or CMV assignments 20 times. A later analysis grouped co-occurring TCRs with DBSCAN, adding TCRdist sequence similarity when clustering within HLA-allele-positive subsets. Repertoires with fewer than 30,000 or more than 120,000 public chains, plus five repertoires with anomalous nucleotide sharing, were excluded from co-occurrence clustering. TCRdb obtained this table from immuneACCESS and retained in-frame rearrangements with V and J assigned. These tables miss some clones; where compared with another copy, unresolved V genes account for less than half of the shortfall, and the remainder is unexplained. D and trimming come from the DNA, and the V and J calls and clone size come from that table. The table for this sample records about 140,000 clones. The ten largest clones represent 2.2% of the sample.

The CDR3 starts with the cysteine, ends with the phenylalanine, and has 15 residues. CDR3 DNA only is kept here, 45 bases in frame from base 1. A distance of 13 bases separates the germline ends of V and J, which lose 1 base and 6 bases respectively. In the germline V gene, CDR1 corresponds to SGHNT and CDR2 to YENEEA. The sequence is built from TRBV11-3 and TRBJ2-1; the D gene lacks a confident call. The receptor comes from a woman aged 18-29 years in good health and CMV-seronegative. Sequencing used PBMCs. CDR3 sequence: CASSLGASVRNEQFF. The nucleotide sequence reads as follows: TGTGCCAGCAGCTTAGGGGCCTCGGTTCGCAATGAGCAGTTCTTC. The entire variable domain, with the stretches around the CDR3 drawn from the reference TRBV11-3 and TRBJ2-1 proteins, is EAGVVQSPRYKIIEKKQPVAFWCNPISGHNTLYWYLQNLGQGPELLIRYENEEAVDDSQLPKDRFSAERLKGVDSTLKIQPAELGDSAVYLCASSLGASVRNEQFFGPGTRLTVL.